Listed here are 18 T cell receptor beta chains from one sample, sequenced in a study of human T cells and chemical hapten exposure. Each CDR3 protein gets one entry after TCRdb re-called the RACE reads with MiXCR. The data show 85,000 to 100,000 distinct CDR3 sequences, about 11% seen once. This sample's time point: patch test 2, 6 weeks after DPC sensitization. Regarding treatment: therapeutic diphenylcyclopropenone sensitization with weekly scalp DPC. Sequencing used whole blood, obtained in connection with sensitization to the hapten diphenylcyclopropenone (DPC). These receptors came from a man aged 35 to 55 with alopecia areata. Some clones in this sample may be carry-over from other donors' samples.

This clonotype was found many times. The chain has TRBV20-1 and TRBJ2-3; D gene ambiguous. This CDR3 spans 14 amino acids. V shed 0 bases and J shed 0 bases, with 7 bases lying between them. Germline V gene sequence: CDR1 DFQATT, CDR2 SNEGSKA (reference sequence). The CDR3 DNA reads TGCAGTGCTAGAGATATCCGGAGCACAGATACGCAGTATTTT. Its translation: CSARDIRSTDTQYF.

The CDR3 loop is CASSYSSPVPVTEAFF. As DNA, the CDR3 is TGTGCCAGCAGTTACTCGTCTCCGGTTCCGGTTACTGAAGCTTTCTTT. This rearrangement joins TRBV6-5 to TRBJ1-1; no reliable D call. The germline V gene encodes CDR1 MNHEY and CDR2 SVGAGI. This CDR3 is 16 amino acids long. Trimming took 0 bases from V and 5 from J, leaving 16 bases between them.

This clonotype was counted between two and nine times. V and J are TRBV11-2 and TRBJ2-7; no firm D call. The CDR3 runs 12 residues. Trimming removed 3 bases at V and 4 bases at J, with 7 bases between. Germline CDR1 is SGHAT and CDR2 is FQNNGV. The DNA for the CDR3 is TGTGCCAGCAGCTTGGAAGGGTACGAGCAGTACGTC. It translates to CASSLEGYEQYV.

This chain joins TRBV27 and TRBJ2-5; no clear D gene. The CDR3 is 17 residues long. From germline, CDR1 is MNHEY and CDR2 SMNVEV (reference sequence). V was shortened by 5 bases and J by 1 base, with 20 bases between the two germline ends. The CDR3 spells CASSLISPGLSQETQYF. As DNA, the CDR3 is TGTGCCAGCAGTCTGATATCCCCGGGCCTCTCCCAAGAGACCCAGTACTTC.

This clonotype was counted only a few times. This chain uses TRBV29-1 with TRBJ2-7; 9 nucleotides line up with TRBD1. Unmatched junction bases numbered 8, after V lost 5 bases and J lost 0 bases. Germline assignment: CDR1 SQVTM and CDR2 ANQGSEA. The CDR3 is 15 residues long. The CDR3 protein is CSVRPPDRGSYEQYF. Written as DNA, the CDR3 is TGCAGCGTTCGCCCGCCGGACAGGGGCTCCTACGAGCAGTACTTC.

The chain links TRBV18 to TRBJ2-5; weak D call: TRBD2 (5 bases). This CDR3 is 14 amino acids long. Trimming pared 0 bases from V and 4 bases from J, leaving 9 bases between. CDR1 is KGHSH and CDR2 is LQKENI in the germline V gene. The CDR3: CASSPPGGRETQYF. The CDR3 DNA reads TGTGCCAGCTCACCACCGGGCGGGCGAGAGACCCAGTACTTC.

V is TRBV20-1 and J is TRBJ1-6, with TRBD1 identical over 7 bases. Germline V lookup: CDR1 DFQATT, CDR2 SNEGSKA (reference sequence). With V trimmed by 4 bases and J by 14 bases, 5 bases remained unmatched. The CDR3 has 11 amino acids. The CDR3 sequence is CSAKDRATLHF. CDR3 bases: TGCAGTGCTAAAGACAGGGCCACCCTCCACTTT.

J is TRBJ1-1 and V is TRBV5-1; 7 nucleotides agree with TRBD1. Germline V gene lookup returns CDR1 SGHRS and CDR2 YFSETQ. The CDR3 has 15 residues. Germline trimming cut 1 base from V and 3 bases from J; bases unmatched to any gene: 6. The CDR3 DNA reads TGCGCCAGCAGCTTGAACAGGGGCGGAGACACTGAAGCTTTCTTT. It translates to CASSLNRGGDTEAFF.

Ten or more counts support this clonotype. The rearrangement joins TRBV6-2 or TRBV6-3 to TRBJ1-5; D gene uncertain. The CDR3 extends over 12 amino acids. The germline gives CDR1 MNHEY, CDR2 SVGEGT. Between the trimmed V and J ends, which lost 7 bases and 1 base, there was a span of 5 bases. For the CDR3, the DNA is TGTGCCAGCACTTTCAGCAATCAGCCCCAGCATTTT. Translation: CASTFSNQPQHF.

This clonotype was counted ten times or more. The chain is built from TRBV7-2 and TRBJ2-3, with 11 nucleotides matching TRBD1. With V trimmed by 5 bases and J by 5 bases, 9 bases remained unmatched. The germline V gene has CDR1 SGHTA and CDR2 FQGNSA. The CDR3 consists of 16 residues. In nucleotides, the CDR3 is TGTGCCAGCAGCCCCCGGGACAGGGGGTGGGTAGATACGCAGTATTTT. This codes for CASSPRDRGWVDTQYF.

V is TRBV29-1 and J is TRBJ2-5, with TRBD2 matching over 7 bases. V shed 4 bases and J 9 bases; nucleotides not matched to a gene: 17. Per germline, CDR1 SQVTM and CDR2 ANQGSEA. The CDR3 extends over 15 amino acids. CDR3 DNA sequence: TGCAGCGTTGTAGGACTAGATTTAAAAGAGGAGGCCCAGTACTTC. Its protein is CSVVGLDLKEEAQYF.

The V and J genes are TRBV25-1 and TRBJ1-2, with D uncertain. Trimming removed 3 bases at V and 5 bases at J, with 7 bases between. Germline V gives CDR1 MGHDK, CDR2 SYGVNS. The CDR3 is 12 residues long. The CDR3 DNA reads as TGTGCCAGCAGTGACGGCCTATATGGCTACACCTTC. This encodes CASSDGLYGYTF.

This clonotype was seen a few times. The genes are TRBV6-2 or TRBV6-3 and TRBJ1-5; TRBD1 matches 8 bases. The CDR3 spans 16 residues. Germline V gene sequence: CDR1 MNHEY, CDR2 SVGEGT. V was clipped by 0 bases and J by 9 bases; unmatched bases: 10. The CDR3 region has the DNA TGTGCCAGCAGTTACTCAGGGACAGGTCCTTTGGGGCCCCAGCATTTT. Amino acids: CASSYSGTGPLGPQHF.

The V gene is TRBV29-1, the J gene TRBJ2-2; 9 nucleotides align to TRBD1. Germline V gene lookup returns CDR1 SQVTM and CDR2 ANQGSEA. The J segment lost 4 bases and the V segment lost 4 bases, leaving 4 bases of the junction unmatched. The CDR3 has 14 residues. The CDR3 reads CSVGGTGSTGELFF. The DNA for the CDR3 is TGCAGCGTTGGGGGGACAGGGTCCACCGGGGAGCTGTTTTTT.

This clonotype turned up a few times. The gene calls are TRBV6-1 and TRBJ2-1, with TRBD2 matching over 13 bases. The V segment lost 1 base and the J segment 3 bases; nucleotides outside the gene matches: 0. Germline values: CDR1 MNHNS, CDR2 SASEGT. This CDR3 contains 16 residues. The CDR3 sequence is CASSEGLAGGYNEQFF. The CDR3 DNA is TGTGCCAGCAGTGAAGGACTAGCGGGAGGCTACAATGAGCAGTTCTTC.

The table lists this clonotype with a few counts. The chain employs TRBV28 and TRBJ2-1; 8 bases map to TRBD1. The CDR3 extends over 16 amino acids. V shed 6 bases, J shed 9 bases, and the junction held 16 bases outside the gene matches. The germline gives CDR1 MDHEN, CDR2 SYDVKM. CDR3 in amino acids: CASSRAGGRGRTEQFF. CDR3 in DNA: TGTGCCAGCAGCCGGGCCGGGGGCAGGGGGCGCACTGAGCAGTTCTTC.

The chain recombines TRBV6-1 with TRBJ2-3; 11 bases map to TRBD2. This CDR3 contains 15 residues. J was trimmed by 7 bases and V by 3 bases; bases with no gene match: 6. CDR1 and CDR2 from the germline V gene are MNHNS and SASEGT. This CDR3 is CASSEVAGGQNTQYF. CDR3 DNA: TGTGCCAGCAGTGAGGTAGCGGGAGGGCAAAATACGCAGTATTTT.

The chain links TRBV9 to TRBJ2-7; no reliable D call. The CDR3 has 15 residues. V dropped 0 bases and J dropped 0 bases, with 10 bases sitting between them. Germline values: CDR1 SGDLS, CDR2 YYNGEE. The CDR3 DNA is TGTGCCAGCAGCGTAGGTTGGGGTTTCTCCTACGAGCAGTACTTC. Encoded protein: CASSVGWGFSYEQYF.